This TCR beta chain originates from a study of long-term antiretroviral therapy in people with HIV. Overall study results and limits: CDR3 lengths in HIV samples spanned a narrower range than controls. Pre-ART clonal expansion yielded clones that dominated the repertoire at all time points.

Turning to this clone: Antigen specificity is unknown.

The libraries were made with immunoSEQ v3.0 at survey level. Sequencing efforts were directed toward roughly 35,000-55,000 T-cell genomes per sample. Measured with immunoSEQ multiplex PCR; TCRdb has only the in-frame clones, and not every one. Here the sample spans 36,000 or so clones, over 70% being singletons. The germline gives CDR1 KGHSH, CDR2 LQKENI. Between the trimmed V and J ends, which lost 2 bases and 8 bases, there was a span of 16 bases. The length of the CDR3 is 15 residues. Two or more post-ART PBMC samples, plus at least one pre-ART sample, were available for each donor. This chain joins TRBV18 and TRBJ2-1, with D tentatively TRBD2 (6 bases). This sequence originates from a man in his late teens or twenties with HIV. The sample in question was unsorted PBMCs, obtained 0.6 years after starting antiretroviral therapy. CDR3 sequence: CASSPGGRLGDEQFF. The CDR3 DNA is TGTGCCAGCTCACCAGGAGGGAGGCTTGGGGATGAGCAGTTCTTC.